This TCR beta chain originates from a study of blood T cell repertoires in COVID-19. This CDR3 region has 10 residues. CDR1 and CDR2 (germline): SQVTM, ANQGSEA. The junction had 4 bases not matched to a gene; V was cut back by 7 bases and J by 8 bases. In the original processing: Reference gene primer amplification gave nucleated cell count estimates. The repertoire was sequenced with immunoSEQ multiplex PCR; TCRdb's copy has only in-frame clones and lacks some. From that table come the V and J calls and clone size; the DNA was used to work out D and trimming. The sample yields some 280,000 clones, 70% to 90% seen once.

Sequences were obtained from peripheral blood. The receptor's source is a woman aged 60-75 years with acute or convalescent COVID-19. The J gene is TRBJ1-1, the V gene TRBV29-1, with 7 bases identical to TRBD1. The CDR3 DNA reads as TGCAGCGACTCGACAGGGGAAGCTTTCTTT. As protein: CSDSTGEAFF.